The rows below give T cell receptor beta chains drawn from one sample of a study of blood T cell repertoires in COVID-19. The repertoire was sequenced with immunoSEQ multiplex PCR; TCRdb's copy has only in-frame clones and lacks some. The sample consists of over 100,000 clones, about nine tenths of them appearing once. The sequenced sample was peripheral blood. The source of these receptors is a woman in her seventies with COVID-19, enrolled during active disease. CDR3s include the opening cysteine and the closing phenylalanine or tryptophan. D genes are given only for firm matches. Size tells how often a clone was seen (once, few, many) or the class of an expanded clone, and some rows leave it out.

TRBD1	TRBV6-5	once	TRBJ1-2	CASREQDRGLYGYTF	TGTGCCAGCAGAGAGCAGGACAGGGGGCTCTATGGCTACACCTTC
NA	TRBV27	NA	TRBJ1-2	CASSLAGGGGYGYTF	TGTGCCAGCAGTCTCGCGGGAGGGGGTGGATATGGCTACACCTTC
NA	TRBV10-3	NA	TRBJ2-5	CATGEGQGWAQYF	TGTGCCACCGGCGAGGGCCAGGGGTGGGCCCAGTACTTC
NA	TRBV9	NA	TRBJ1-4	CASGTVNEKLFF	TGTGCCAGCGGAACAGTTAATGAAAAACTGTTTTTT
TRBD1	TRBV4-1	NA	TRBJ2-5	CASSQPAGGSKETQYF	TGCGCCAGCAGCCAGCCAGCAGGGGGCTCAAAAGAGACCCAGTACTTC
TRBD1	TRBV9	NA	TRBJ2-2	CASSGGQGGTGELFF	TGTGCCAGCAGCGGAGGACAGGGAGGCACCGGGGAGCTGTTTTTT
NA	TRBV11-2	NA	TRBJ1-2	CASSLGVTGYGYTF	TGTGCCAGCAGCTTGGGCGTAACGGGGTATGGCTACACCTTC
TRBD1	TRBV11-2	NA	TRBJ2-5	CASSLQGQGTYQETQYF	TGTGCCAGCAGCTTACAGGGACAGGGGACGTACCAAGAGACCCAGTACTTC
NA	TRBV11-1	few	TRBJ2-7	CASSLAPTTGGEQYF	TGTGCCAGCAGCTTAGCCCCCACCACAGGTGGAGAGCAGTACTTC
NA	TRBV2	NA	TRBJ2-7	CASRYTGNEQYF	TGTGCCAGCAGATATACAGGGAACGAGCAGTACTTC
NA	TRBV7-9	NA	TRBJ2-7	CASSLSGLEQYF	TGTGCCAGCAGCTTATCAGGGCTCGAGCAGTACTTC
NA	TRBV2	NA	TRBJ2-7	CASSVRRDGGEQYF	TGTGCCAGCAGTGTAAGGCGGGACGGGGGCGAGCAGTACTTC
TRBD1	TRBV5-4	once	TRBJ2-7	CASSPTPQGASYEQYF	TGTGCCAGCAGCCCCACCCCACAGGGGGCGTCCTACGAGCAGTACTTC
NA	TRBV27	NA	TRBJ2-7	CASSLVAGRYEQYF	TGTGCCAGCAGTTTAGTCGCAGGGAGGTACGAGCAGTACTTC
NA	TRBV18	NA	TRBJ1-6	CASSPPGGRSPLHF	TGTGCCAGCTCACCACCCGGGGGAAGGTCACCCCTCCACTTT
NA	TRBV7-7	once	TRBJ1-2	CAAPPVTPGSYGYTF	TGTGCTGCACCCCCAGTGACACCGGGATCCTATGGCTACACCTTC
TRBD1	TRBV5-4	NA	TRBJ2-1	CASSWGVPGQGGQFF	TGTGCCAGCAGCTGGGGGGTCCCGGGACAGGGTGGGCAGTTCTTC
TRBD1	TRBV19	NA	TRBJ2-5	CASSIGDSQETQYF	TGTGCCAGTAGTATAGGGGACAGCCAAGAGACCCAGTACTTC
TRBD2	TRBV5-5	NA	TRBJ2-3	CASSRGTSQFSDTQYF	TGTGCCAGCAGCAGGGGGACTAGCCAATTTTCAGATACGCAGTATTTT
TRBD1	TRBV19	NA	TRBJ2-3	CASRGPGQGLDTQYF	TGTGCCAGTCGCGGACCGGGACAGGGGTTAGATACGCAGTATTTT
TRBD1	TRBV19	few	TRBJ1-5	CASSFRQGSNQPQHF	TGTGCCAGTAGTTTCCGACAGGGCAGCAATCAGCCCCAGCATTTT
TRBD2	TRBV10-3	NA	TRBJ2-2	CATRLAGGPGTGELFF	TGTGCCACTAGACTAGCGGGGGGGCCGGGCACCGGGGAGCTGTTTTTT
NA	TRBV3-1/TRBV3-2	NA	TRBJ2-2	CASSPQGFWTGELFF	TGTGCCAGCAGCCCTCAGGGATTTTGGACCGGGGAGCTGTTTTTT
NA	TRBV6-5	few	TRBJ1-5	CASSSRPSVNQPQHF	TGTGCCAGCAGTTCGCGCCCAAGTGTAAATCAGCCCCAGCATTTT
TRBD2	TRBV19	NA	TRBJ2-1	CASSQLAGANEQFF	TGTGCCAGTAGCCAACTAGCGGGGGCCAATGAGCAGTTCTTC
TRBD1	TRBV5-4	once	TRBJ2-2	CASSNVRQGTNTGELFF	TGTGCCAGCAGCAATGTTCGACAGGGAACGAACACCGGGGAGCTGTTTTTT
NA	TRBV6-2/TRBV6-3	NA	TRBJ2-2	CASSYRLVGTSWAGELFF	TGTGCCAGCAGTTACCGGTTGGTCGGGACTTCTTGGGCCGGGGAGCTGTTTTTT
TRBD1	TRBV2	NA	TRBJ1-6	CASSSSTLRDRVANSPLHF	TGTGCCAGCAGCTCATCAACACTCCGGGACAGGGTGGCAAATTCACCCCTCCACTTT
TRBD1	TRBV2	NA	TRBJ1-5	CASSKRQGLGSNQPQHF	TGTGCCAGCAGTAAAAGACAGGGTTTGGGGAGCAATCAGCCCCAGCATTTT
NA	TRBV5-8	once	TRBJ2-7	CASSLQGTTYEQYF	TGTGCCAGCAGCTTACAGGGCACCACCTACGAGCAGTACTTC
NA	TRBV6-1	NA	TRBJ1-5	CASSEISRGGQPQHF	TGTGCCAGCAGTGAAATCAGCCGAGGGGGACAGCCCCAGCATTTT
NA	TRBV5-6	NA	TRBJ1-2	CASSPGRGGYTF	TGTGCCAGCAGCCCTGGACGGGGAGGCTACACCTTC
TRBD1	TRBV6-5	NA	TRBJ1-2	CASSTGVANYGYTF	TGTGCCAGCAGTACAGGGGTGGCGAACTATGGCTACACCTTC
TRBD1	TRBV30	NA	TRBJ2-3	CAWSADRGTDTQYF	TGTGCCTGGAGTGCGGACAGGGGAACAGATACGCAGTATTTT
TRBD1	TRBV18	NA	TRBJ1-5	CASSSDRGDQPQHF	TGTGCCAGCTCATCGGACAGGGGTGATCAGCCCCAGCATTTT
NA	TRBV3-1/TRBV3-2	NA	TRBJ1-4	CASSPGKRTNEKLFF	TGTGCCAGCAGCCCAGGGAAAAGAACTAATGAAAAACTGTTTTTT
TRBD2	TRBV7-3	NA	TRBJ2-1	CASSLSGTSPFHEQFF	TGTGCCAGCAGCTTATCCGGGACTAGCCCATTCCATGAGCAGTTCTTC
NA	TRBV6-5	NA	TRBJ2-3	CASSYRRQGTDTQYF	TGTGCCAGCAGTTATCGCCGACAGGGCACAGATACGCAGTATTTT
TRBD1	TRBV7-9	NA	TRBJ1-2	CASSFSDRENGYTF	TGTGCCAGCAGCTTCTCGGACAGGGAGAATGGCTACACCTTC
TRBD1	TRBV30	NA	TRBJ1-2	CAWSHNRGNYGYTF	TGTGCCTGGAGCCATAACAGGGGAAACTATGGCTACACCTTC
TRBD1	TRBV5-4	NA	TRBJ2-5	CASSLRQGAPETQYF	TGTGCCAGCAGCCTCCGCCAGGGGGCCCCAGAGACCCAGTACTTC
NA	TRBV28	NA	TRBJ1-5	CASSSLFRVVSNQPQHF	TGTGCCAGCAGTTCTCTTTTCCGGGTAGTAAGCAATCAGCCCCAGCATTTT
NA	TRBV18	NA	TRBJ2-1	CASSTTGYEQFF	TGTGCCAGCTCAACGACAGGTTACGAGCAGTTCTTC
NA	TRBV5-5	NA	TRBJ1-1	CASSLRVVHEAFF	TGTGCCAGCAGCTTGCGGGTGGTACATGAAGCTTTCTTT
NA	TRBV28	NA	TRBJ2-6	CASSHNRAGANVLTF	TGTGCCAGCAGCCACAACAGGGCTGGGGCCAACGTCCTGACTTTC
NA	TRBV19	NA	TRBJ1-2	CAVKHRVFKSNGYTF	TGTGCCGTAAAACACAGGGTTTTCAAGTCGAATGGCTACACCTTC
NA	TRBV6-5	NA	TRBJ1-2	CASAAGGWGGYTF	TGTGCCAGTGCAGCGGGGGGCTGGGGTGGCTACACCTTC
TRBD2	TRBV6-5	NA	TRBJ2-1	CASSSYWGGYDNEQFF	TGTGCCAGCAGTTCCTATTGGGGGGGGTACGACAATGAGCAGTTCTTC
NA	TRBV4-1	NA	TRBJ2-3	CASSPQGIGVEGTDTQYF	TGCGCCAGCAGCCCTCAGGGGATAGGGGTCGAGGGCACAGATACGCAGTATTTT
TRBD1	TRBV25-1	NA	TRBJ1-3	CASRPDRVTGNTIYF	TGTGCCAGCAGGCCGGACAGGGTGACTGGAAACACCATATATTTT
TRBD1	TRBV2	NA	TRBJ1-4	CASYPDRGGEKLFF	TGTGCCAGCTATCCCGACAGGGGCGGAGAAAAACTGTTTTTT
NA	TRBV27	NA	TRBJ1-6	CASSLRLQTDFMNSPLHF	TGTGCCAGCAGTTTACGGCTTCAGACCGACTTCATGAATTCACCCCTCCACTTT
TRBD1	TRBV18	NA	TRBJ2-7	CASSRSGQGSYEQYF	TGTGCCAGCTCACGATCGGGACAGGGCTCCTACGAGCAGTACTTC
NA	TRBV6-5	NA	TRBJ1-4	CASSYSGGVVKLFF	TGTGCCAGCAGTTACTCAGGAGGAGTTGTAAAACTGTTTTTT